This T cell receptor (beta chain) appears in the sequencing data of a study of T cell changes during pregnancy in multiple sclerosis. Using immunoSEQ multiplex PCR, the repertoire was profiled, and TCRdb retains in-frame clones only, with some absent. The sample records about 67,000 clones, 92% being singletons. This CDR3 has 15 residues. The V gene's germline CDR1 is SGHAT and CDR2 FQNNGV. With 5 bases removed from V and 5 bases from J, the gap between germline ends came to 17 bases. The clonotype was recovered from a female donor in good health, enrolled as a control in a pregnancy study. The sample was peripheral blood, taken in the first trimester of pregnancy. The chain links TRBV11-2 to TRBJ2-3; TRBD1 might be the D (6 bases). CDR3 nucleotide sequence: TGTGCCAGCAGCGGCCTCAGGGGTTTACTAGATACGCAGTATTTT. Its translation: CASSGLRGLLDTQYF.